Reported below is one T cell receptor (beta chain). This entry comes from a study of radiotherapy plus CTLA-4 blockade in lung cancer. From germline, CDR1 is MNHEY and CDR2 SMNVEV (reference sequence). This CDR3 is built from 16 residues. The V segment lost 2 bases and the J segment 4 bases; nucleotides outside the gene matches: 4. The repertoire was sequenced with immunoSEQ multiplex PCR; TCRdb's copy has only in-frame clones and lacks some. Here the sample spans about 60,000 clones, approximately 83% being singletons. The sample consisted of peripheral blood, taken from a patient treated with radiotherapy plus ipilimumab. The chain carries TRBV27 and TRBJ2-1; 11 bases line up with TRBD2. This clonotype was sampled from a human donor with non-small cell lung cancer who had a partial response to radiotherapy plus ipilimumab. CDR3 sequence: CASSLPGTSGYNEQFF. The CDR3 bases are TGTGCCAGCAGTTTACCCGGGACTAGCGGATACAATGAGCAGTTCTTC.